This T cell receptor (beta chain) derives from a study of radiation and T cells in renal cell carcinoma. Study findings and constraints: No pretreatment tumor biopsies were available for baseline clonotypes. Top tumor clonotypes rose in blood 2 weeks post-radiation, then contracted.

Remarks on this clone: Its target is unknown.

This sample's time point: baseline pretreatment blood. Treatment of the sample: 15 Gy SBRT to primary tumor, nephrectomy 4 weeks later. Serial blood draws occurred at baseline and 2 and 4 weeks post-SBRT. The patient's renal cell carcinoma had clear cell pathology. Some clones are missing from TCRdb's copy, which holds only in-frame ones; the method was immunoSEQ multiplex PCR. This table has roughly 53,000 clones, roughly 84% appearing once. The sample was blood, taken from a patient whose treatment included radiotherapy and nephrectomy. The origin of this receptor is a woman aged 70-85 years with renal cell carcinoma.

The CDR3 is CASSPQGPGRTGELFF. The CDR3 DNA reads as TGTGCCAGCAGCCCACAGGGGCCCGGGAGGACCGGGGAGCTGTTTTTT. The chain uses TRBV13 and TRBJ2-2; D may be TRBD1 or TRBD2 (7 bases each). Germline V CDR1 and CDR2: PRHDT, FYEKMQ (reference sequence). The CDR3 contains 16 residues. Trimming left V 5 bases short and J 5 bases short, with 18 bases between.